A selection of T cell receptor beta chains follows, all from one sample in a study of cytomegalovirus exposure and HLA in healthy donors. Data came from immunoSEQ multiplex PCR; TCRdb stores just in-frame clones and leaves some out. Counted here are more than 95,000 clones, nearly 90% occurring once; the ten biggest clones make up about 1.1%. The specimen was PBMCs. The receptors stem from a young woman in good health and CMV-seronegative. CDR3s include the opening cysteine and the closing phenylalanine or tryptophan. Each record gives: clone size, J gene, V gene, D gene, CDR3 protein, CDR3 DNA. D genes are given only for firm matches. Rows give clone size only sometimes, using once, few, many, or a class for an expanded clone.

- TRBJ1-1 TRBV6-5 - CASSYFPVNTEAFF TGTGCCAGCAGTTACTTCCCAGTGAACACTGAAGCTTTCTTT
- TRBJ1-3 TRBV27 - CASRGYGIGNTIYF TGTGCCAGCAGGGGGTACGGGATAGGAAACACCATATATTTT
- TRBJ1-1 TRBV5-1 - CASSLGSGNTEAFF TGCGCCAGCAGCTTGGGGTCGGGGAACACTGAAGCTTTCTTT
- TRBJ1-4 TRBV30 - CAWSGLKGGAEKLFF TGTGCCTGGAGTGGACTCAAAGGAGGCGCGGAAAAACTGTTTTTT
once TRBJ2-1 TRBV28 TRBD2 CASSPTLAGTYNEQFF TGTGCCAGCAGTCCCACCCTAGCGGGGACCTACAATGAGCAGTTCTTC
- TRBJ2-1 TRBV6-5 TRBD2 CASSPGGPKFF TGTGCCAGCAGCCCGGGGGGGCCGAAGTTCTTC
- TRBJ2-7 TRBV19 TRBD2 CASSPSGRNYEQYF TGTGCCAGTAGTCCGAGCGGGAGAAACTACGAGCAGTACTTC
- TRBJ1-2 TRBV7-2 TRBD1 CASSLESSGQGNRGYTF TGTGCCAGCAGCTTAGAGTCTTCGGGACAGGGGAATAGGGGCTACACCTTC
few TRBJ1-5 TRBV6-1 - CASSESKLPQHF TGTGCCAGCAGTGAAAGTAAACTACCCCAGCATTTT
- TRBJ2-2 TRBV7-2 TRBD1 CASSFRQGTGELFF TGTGCCAGCAGCTTCCGACAGGGGACCGGGGAGCTGTTTTTT
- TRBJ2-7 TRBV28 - CASSLGGLYEQYF TGTGCCAGCAGTTTAGGTGGCCTCTACGAGCAGTACTTC
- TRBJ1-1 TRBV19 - CASSIRVNTEAFF TGTGCCAGTAGTATAAGAGTGAACACTGAAGCTTTCTTT
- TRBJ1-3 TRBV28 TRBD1 CASSPWDRGSGNTIYF TGTGCCAGCAGTCCCTGGGACAGGGGGAGTGGAAACACCATATATTTT
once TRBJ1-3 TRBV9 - CASSVDTDSGNTIYF TGTGCCAGCAGCGTAGACACAGACTCTGGAAACACCATATATTTT
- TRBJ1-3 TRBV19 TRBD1 CASSTGQERPGNTIYF TGTGCCAGTAGTACGGGACAGGAAAGACCTGGAAACACCATATATTTT
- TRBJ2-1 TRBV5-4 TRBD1 CASSPDRVDEQFF TGTGCCAGCAGCCCGGACAGGGTAGATGAGCAGTTCTTC
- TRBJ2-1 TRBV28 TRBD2 CASGVGGRAGNEQFF TGTGCCAGCGGAGTTGGCGGGAGGGCCGGTAATGAGCAGTTCTTC
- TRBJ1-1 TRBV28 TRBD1 CASSRDRLAFF TGTGCCAGCAGCCGGGACAGGCTGGCTTTCTTT
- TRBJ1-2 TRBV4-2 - CASSQERNRGFGYTF TGTGCCAGCAGCCAAGAGAGGAACCGAGGTTTTGGCTACACCTTC
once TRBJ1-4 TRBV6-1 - CASSEKGQINEKLFF TGTGCCAGCAGTGAAAAGGGACAAATTAATGAAAAACTGTTTTTT
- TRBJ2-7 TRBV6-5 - CASSYSPTLNYEQYF TGTGCCAGCAGTTACTCCCCGACTCTTAACTACGAGCAGTACTTC
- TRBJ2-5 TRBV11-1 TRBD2 CASSLVRGDKGETQYF TGTGCCAGCAGCTTAGTCCGGGGGGATAAAGGAGAGACCCAGTACTTC
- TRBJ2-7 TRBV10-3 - CAISESRQGYDEQYF TGTGCCATCAGTGAGTCCCGGCAGGGGTACGACGAGCAGTACTTC
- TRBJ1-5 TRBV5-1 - CASSLVAGSNQPQHF TGCGCCAGCAGCTTGGTGGCCGGGAGCAATCAGCCCCAGCATTTT
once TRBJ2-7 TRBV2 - CASRPDSPYEQYF TGTGCCAGCAGGCCGGACTCCCCTTACGAGCAGTACTTC
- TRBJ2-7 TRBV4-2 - CASSQDRTEASYEQYF TGTGCCAGCAGCCAAGATCGCACCGAGGCCTCCTACGAGCAGTACTTC
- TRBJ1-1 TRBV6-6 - CASSYIGQGLEAFF TGTGCCAGCAGTTACATTGGCCAGGGGCTCGAAGCTTTCTTT
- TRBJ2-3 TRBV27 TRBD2 CASGLAGDADTQYF TGTGCCAGCGGGCTAGCGGGGGATGCAGATACGCAGTATTTT
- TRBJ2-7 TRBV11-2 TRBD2 CASSRSGRGIFEQYF TGTGCCAGCAGCCGTAGCGGGAGGGGGATTTTCGAGCAGTACTTC
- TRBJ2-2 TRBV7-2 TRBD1 CASTNRDRENGELFF TGTGCCAGCACCAACCGGGACAGGGAGAACGGGGAGCTGTTTTTT
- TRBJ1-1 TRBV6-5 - CASSSLTDMNTEAFF TGTGCCAGCAGTTCCCTGACAGATATGAACACTGAAGCTTTCTTT